The 6 T cell receptor beta chains listed next were all sequenced from one sample in a study of blood T cell repertoires in COVID-19. Clones were read by immunoSEQ multiplex PCR, and TCRdb kept only the in-frame ones, dropping some. Here the sample spans roughly 73,000 clones, approximately 78% being singletons. Source material: peripheral blood. The origin of the receptors is a human donor in a cohort sampled during active COVID-19.

The J gene is TRBJ1-1, the V gene TRBV5-1; D remains ambiguous. Trimming removed 0 bases from V and 2 bases from J, with 8 bases in between. The CDR3 extends over 14 amino acids. Looked up from germline, CDR1 is SGHRS and CDR2 is YFSETQ. The CDR3 loop reads CASSLVSDNTEAFF. The CDR3 bases are TGCGCCAGCAGCTTGGTATCAGATAACACTGAAGCTTTCTTT.

The genes are TRBV25-1 and TRBJ1-5; D perhaps matches TRBD1 (6 bases). Trimming took 4 bases from V and 5 from J, leaving 9 bases between them. This CDR3 contains 13 residues. Germline loops: CDR1 MGHDK, CDR2 SYGVNS. This CDR3 is CASSGTGYQPQHF. The CDR3 DNA is TGTGCCAGCAGTGGAACAGGGTATCAGCCCCAGCATTTT.

This chain uses TRBV4-1 with TRBJ2-7; 9 bases are a match to TRBD1. Germline CDR1 and CDR2: MGHRA and YSYEKL. V trimming: 3 bases; J trimming: 3 bases; junction bases outside the gene matches: 6. The CDR3 sequence is 15 residues long. CDR3 residues: CASSQEDRGGYEQYF. CDR3 DNA: TGCGCCAGCAGCCAGGAGGACAGGGGAGGCTACGAGCAGTACTTC.

The gene calls are TRBV7-9 and TRBJ1-4; 7 positions match TRBD1. Germline CDR1 and CDR2: SEHNR and FQNEAQ (reference sequence). J gave up 5 bases and V 5 bases, and 8 bases lay outside the gene matches. This CDR3 has 15 residues. CDR3 in amino acids: CASSTSTGQNEKLFF. The CDR3 DNA sequence: TGTGCCAGCAGCACGTCGACAGGGCAAAATGAAAAACTGTTTTTT. The entire variable domain, with the rest obtained from reference TRBV7-9 and TRBJ1-4, is as follows: DTGVSQNPRHKITKRGQNVTFRCDPISEHNRLYWYRQTLGQGPEFLTYFQNEAQLEKSRLLSDRFSAERPKGSFSTLEIQRTEQGDSAMYLCASSTSTGQNEKLFFGSGTQLSVL.

The DNA of the CDR3 is TGTGCCAGCACCAGGGACAGGGGGTCTTACGAGCAGTACTTC. Translation: CASTRDRGSYEQYF. The gene calls are TRBV7-2 and TRBJ2-7; 11 nucleotides align to TRBD1. Germline CDR1 reads SGHTA; CDR2 reads FQGNSA. This CDR3 is built from 14 residues. V gave up 7 bases and J gave up 4 bases; unmatched junction bases: 6.

The chain links TRBV11-2 to TRBJ1-4; 9 nucleotides align to TRBD1. The CDR3 extends over 13 amino acids. Germline lookup yields CDR1 SGHAT and CDR2 FQNNGV. J was trimmed by 7 bases and V by 5 bases; bases with no gene match: 2. DNA for the CDR3: TGTGCCAGCAGCAGGACAGGGGTTGAAAAACTGTTTTTT. Its translation: CASSRTGVEKLFF.